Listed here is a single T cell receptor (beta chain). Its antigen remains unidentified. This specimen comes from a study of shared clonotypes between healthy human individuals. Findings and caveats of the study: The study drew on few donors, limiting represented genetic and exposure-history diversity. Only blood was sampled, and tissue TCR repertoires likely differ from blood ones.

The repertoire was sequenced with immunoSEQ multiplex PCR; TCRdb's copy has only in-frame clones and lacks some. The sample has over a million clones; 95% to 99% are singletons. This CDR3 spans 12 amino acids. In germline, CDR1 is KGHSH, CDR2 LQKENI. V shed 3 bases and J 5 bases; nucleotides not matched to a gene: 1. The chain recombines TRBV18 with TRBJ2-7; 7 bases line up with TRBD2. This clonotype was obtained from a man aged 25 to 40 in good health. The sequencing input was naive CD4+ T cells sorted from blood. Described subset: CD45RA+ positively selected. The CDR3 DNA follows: TGTGCCAGCTCACCTCTAGCGGACGAGCAGTACTTC. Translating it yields CASSPLADEQYF. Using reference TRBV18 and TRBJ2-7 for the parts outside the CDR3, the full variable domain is NAGVMQNPRHLVRRRGQEARLRCSPMKGHSHVYWYRQLPEEGLKFMVYLQKENIIDESGMPKERFSAEFPKEGPSILRIQQVVRGDSAAYFCASSPLADEQYFGPGTRLTVT.